The 30 T cell receptor beta chains in this list originate from one sample, sequenced in a study of T cells in women clearing cervical HPV infection. Method: immunoSEQ multiplex PCR; TCRdb's copy keeps in-frame clones and lacks some. Here the sample table reports some 25,000 clones. The source material was blood buffy coat. The receptors originated from a woman aged 18 to 75 with a cervical HPV16 infection that either progressed to CIN3+ or cleared (not recorded which).

As regards this clone: The read ends 3 residues early relative to the CDR3; the germline J gene fills the gap. V is TRBV2 and J is TRBJ2-2; 10 bases map to TRBD1. CDR1 and CDR2 from the germline V gene are SNHLY and FYNNEI. This CDR3 is built from 14 residues. CDR3 sequence: CASSPGTGVEKLFF. The DNA read from the CDR3 is TGTGCCAGCAGTCCCGGGACAGGGGTCGAAAAG.

To note about this clone: The read terminates 3 residues ahead of where the CDR3 ends, so the germline J gene completes it. This chain uses TRBV7-6 with TRBJ2-3, with a weak D call TRBD2 (7 bases). The CDR3 has 14 residues. Germline V gene lookup returns CDR1 SGHVS and CDR2 FNYEAQ. The CDR3: CASSLMGARETQYF. The sequenced part of the CDR3 DNA is TGTGCCAGCAGCTTAATGGGGGCGCGGGAGACG.

CDR3 DNA, as far as it was read: TGTGCCAGCAGTTACTCGGACACCTACGAG. This translates into CASSYSDTYE. The whole CDR3 sequence is CASSYSDTYEQYF. The chain employs TRBV6-2 or TRBV6-3 and TRBJ2-7, with D possibly being TRBD1 (5 bases). The sequenced fragment ends 3 residues before the CDR3 boundary, so the rest is inferred from the germline J gene. Germline V gene lookup returns CDR1 MNHEY and CDR2 SVGEGT. Deletions cut 0 bases from V and 2 bases from J, with 5 bases between. This CDR3 has 13 amino acids.

On this clone itself: The read ends 3 residues shy of where the CDR3 ends; the end is completed using the germline J gene. The J gene is TRBJ2-7, the V gene TRBV19; D perhaps matches TRBD1 (5 bases). The CDR3 extends over 15 amino acids. V was pared by 7 bases and J by 4 bases, with 20 bases between. Per the germline V gene, CDR1 is LNHDA and CDR2 is SQIVND (reference sequence). The CDR3: CASTTTHRAGYEQYF. The covered CDR3 bases are TGTGCCAGTACTACAACCCATCGGGCAGGGTACGAG.

Turning to this clone: The read ends 3 residues before the CDR3 terminus; that terminus is restored from the germline J gene. The chain joins TRBV19 to TRBJ1-6; 9 bases map to TRBD1. Per germline, CDR1 LNHDA and CDR2 SQIVND (reference sequence). The CDR3 consists of 15 residues. V lost 3 bases, J lost 12 bases, and 9 bases stayed unmatched. CDR3 loop: CASSMLGDREGPLHF. Partial CDR3 DNA: TGTGCCAGTAGTATGCTTGGGGACAGGGAAGGACCC.

Regarding this clone: Read sequence stops 3 residues before the CDR3 end, and the germline J gene provides the missing end. V is TRBV7-2 and J is TRBJ2-7; TRBD2 is a possible D gene (5 bases). CDR3 length: 15 residues. CDR1 SGHTA and CDR2 FQGNSA come from the germline V gene. V was trimmed by 3 bases and J by 4 bases, leaving 16 bases between them. CDR3: CASSFDARAGYEQYF. The covered CDR3 bases are TGTGCCAGCAGCTTTGACGCGAGGGCTGGTTACGAG.

Regarding this clone: With the read ending 3 residues before the CDR3 end, the germline J gene is used to fill in that end. The J gene is TRBJ1-2, the V gene TRBV19, with no clear D. CDR1 is LNHDA and CDR2 is SQIVND in the germline V gene (reference sequence). The CDR3 totals 14 residues. Trimming took 2 bases from V and 0 from J, leaving 7 bases between them. CDR3 DNA (partial): TGTGCCAGTAGTATAACGGGTTCTAACTATGGC. This codes for CASSITGSNYG. Given in full, the CDR3 is CASSITGSNYGYTF.

On this clone: The missing CDR3 end, 3 residues past where the read stops, is filled in from the germline J gene. The J gene is TRBJ2-7, the V gene TRBV2; 11 positions match TRBD2. Germline V gives CDR1 SNHLY, CDR2 FYNNEI. Trimming cost V 4 bases and J 6 bases; bases outside gene matches: 8. CDR3 length equals 15 residues. The CDR3 is CASSGLAGSASEQYF. The part of the CDR3 DNA that was read is TGTGCCAGCAGTGGACTAGCGGGGTCTGCGTCCGAG.

As concerns this clone: The read gets to within 3 residues of the CDR3 end, and the germline J gene fills in the rest. V gene TRBV19 combines with J gene TRBJ1-1; 7 bases fit TRBD1. In germline, CDR1 is LNHDA, CDR2 SQIVND (reference sequence). CDR3 size: 12 residues. The DNA read from the CDR3 is TGTGCCAGTAGCCTCCAGGGGGTCGGG. It encodes CASSLQGVG. Given in full, the CDR3 is CASSLQGVGAFF. Based on the CDR3 plus reference TRBV19 and TRBJ1-1, the full variable domain is DGGITQSPKYLFRKEGQNVTLSCEQNLNHDAMYWYRQDPGQGLRLIYYSQIVNDFQKGDIAEGYSVSREKKESFPLTVTSAQKNPTAFYLCASSLQGVGAFFGQGTRLTVV.

The chain's CDR3 is CASSETGGSYGYTF. The covered CDR3 bases are TGTGCCAGCAGCGAAACAGGGGGCAGCTATGGC. The chain employs TRBV7-6 and TRBJ1-2; TRBD1 aligns across 9 bases. The sequence runs out 3 residues before the end of the CDR3; the remainder is reconstructed from the germline J gene. Germline values: CDR1 SGHVS, CDR2 FNYEAQ. The CDR3 covers 14 residues. J was trimmed by 4 bases and V by 5 bases; bases with no gene match: 5.

In the case of this clone: Coverage ceases 3 residues before the CDR3 finishes, and the germline J gene fills in the end. V and J are TRBV5-1 and TRBJ2-3; 7 bases agree with TRBD1. The CDR3 extends over 15 amino acids. CDR1 and CDR2 (germline): SGHRS, YFSETQ. After removal of 0 bases from V and 1 base from J, the junction contained 2 bases not matched to a gene. The CDR3 reads CASSLGQGGTDTQYF. Partial CDR3 DNA: TGCGCCAGCAGCTTGGGACAGGGAGGCACAGATACG.

Note on this clone: The read stops 3 residues short of the end of the CDR3; the missing end is completed from the germline J gene. This chain joins TRBV7-2 and TRBJ1-2; TRBD1 might be the D (5 bases). The CDR3 spans 16 residues. CDR1 and CDR2 (germline): SGHTA, FQGNSA. CDR3 in amino acids: CASSLALAGGFYDYTF. CDR3 DNA (partial): TGTGCCAGCAGCTTAGCGCTCGCGGGGGGGTTCTACGAC.

On this clone: At one of its ends the junction is not consistent with the germline gene, which may arise from a read error. The read stops 3 residues short of the end of the CDR3; the missing end is completed from the germline J gene. Distinct nucleotide sequences in the sample also encode this CDR3. This rearrangement joins TRBV5-1 to TRBJ1-4; 7 positions agree with TRBD1. Germline V gene sequence: CDR1 SGHRS, CDR2 YFSETQ. This CDR3 has 15 residues. The CDR3 spells CASSLVGQLNEKLFF. The CDR3 bases that were read are TGCGCTAGCAGCTTGGTGGGACAGCTTAACGAAAAA.

Note on this clone: The read finishes 3 residues shy of the CDR3 end, and the germline J gene is used to complete it. The genes are TRBV9 and TRBJ2-5; 8 bases are a match to TRBD1. Germline V gives CDR1 SGDLS, CDR2 YYNGEE. V lost 3 bases and J lost 2; bases outside the gene matches: 6. This CDR3 contains 15 residues. The CDR3 loop is CASSAGQGGQETQYF. The CDR3 bases that were read are TGTGCCAGCAGCGCAGGACAGGGTGGGCAAGAGACC.

About this clone: The DNA ends 3 residues before the CDR3 does, and the rest of the CDR3 is filled in from the germline J gene. The chain carries TRBV19 and TRBJ2-1; 13 nucleotides match TRBD2. Germline lookup yields CDR1 LNHDA and CDR2 SQIVND (reference sequence). The V segment lost 3 bases and the J segment 5 bases; nucleotides outside the gene matches: 1. The CDR3 consists of 15 residues. The chain's CDR3 is CASSMTSGGHNEQFF. The sequenced part of the CDR3 DNA is TGTGCCAGTAGTATGACTAGCGGGGGGCACAATGAG.

As for this clone: The read ends 3 residues early relative to the CDR3; the germline J gene fills the gap. This chain connects TRBV4-1 to TRBJ1-2; 8 nucleotides agree with TRBD1. After removal of 1 base from V and 4 bases from J, the junction contained 5 bases not matched to a gene. The CDR3 runs 15 residues. Germline V gene lookup returns CDR1 MGHRA and CDR2 YSYEKL. Partial CDR3 DNA: TGCGCCAGCAGCCAAGTGACAGGGGATTCCTATGGC. This translates into CASSQVTGDSYG. The CDR3 in its entirety is CASSQVTGDSYGYTF.

Of note for this clone: The read halts 3 residues ahead of the CDR3 end, with the missing end drawn from the germline J gene. This chain joins TRBV20-1 and TRBJ1-2, with unresolved D. From germline, CDR1 is DFQATT and CDR2 SNEGSKA (reference sequence). V gave up 0 bases and J gave up 1 base, with 6 bases separating them. The CDR3 is 13 residues long. This CDR3 is CSARETFNYGYTF. The sequenced CDR3 bases are TGCAGTGCTAGAGAGACATTTAACTATGGC.

For this clone: The read comes to an end 3 residues before the CDR3 does, leaving the germline J gene to fill in the end. The chain joins TRBV18 to TRBJ2-7; TRBD2 matches at 11 bases. The CDR3 loop spans 16 amino acids. Germline lookup yields CDR1 KGHSH and CDR2 LQKENI. The trim removed 3 bases at V and 2 bases at J, leaving 6 bases unmatched. This CDR3 is CASSPSIAGGPYEQYF. The covered CDR3 bases are TGTGCCAGCTCACCTTCCATAGCGGGGGGGCCCTACGAG.

Comment on this clone: The CDR3 extends 3 residues past the end of the read, so its final part is completed from the germline J gene. The chain couples TRBV20-1 to TRBJ1-3, with a weak D call TRBD1 (5 bases). The CDR3 has 13 amino acids. Germline lookup yields CDR1 DFQATT and CDR2 SNEGSKA (reference sequence). Between the trimmed V and J ends, which lost 6 bases and 7 bases, there was a span of 16 bases. CDR3 sequence reads: CSAPYGTFNTIYF. The covered CDR3 bases are TGCAGTGCCCCCTACGGGACTTTTAACACC.

A remark on this clone: The read ends 3 residues early relative to the CDR3; the germline J gene fills the gap. Distinct nucleotide sequences in the sample also encode this CDR3. V gene TRBV30 combines with J gene TRBJ1-3; 9 nucleotides match TRBD1. The V and J ends lost 2 bases and 3 bases, in that order; junction bases with no gene match: 2. This CDR3 spans 14 amino acids. CDR1 is GTSNPN and CDR2 is SVGIG in the germline V gene (reference sequence). CDR3 residues: CAWSTGGSGNTIYF. CDR3 DNA (partial): TGTGCCTGGAGTACAGGGGGCAGTGGAAACACC.

Remarks on this clone: The read comes to an end 3 residues before the CDR3 does, leaving the germline J gene to fill in the end. The chain combines TRBV7-6 with TRBJ2-6; TRBD1 is a possible D gene (6 bases). This CDR3 contains 16 residues. The germline V gene encodes CDR1 SGHVS and CDR2 FNYEAQ. The germline V and J ends were trimmed by 1 base and 2 bases, with 9 bases remaining between them. The CDR3 DNA, read in part, is TGTGCCAGCAGCTTAGTATCAGGGGCTGGGGCCAACGTC. Amino acid sequence: CASSLVSGAGANV. The full CDR3 protein is CASSLVSGAGANVLTF.

Turning to this clone: The CDR3 is cut off 3 residues early in the read; its end comes from the germline J gene. This chain links TRBV5-5 with TRBJ1-4, with 7 bases lining up with TRBD1. With 2 bases clipped from V and 5 bases from J, the junction kept 6 bases outside the gene matches. This CDR3 comprises 15 residues. CDR1 is SGHKS, CDR2 YYEKEE, per germline (reference sequence). CDR3 amino acids: CASSFGWDSNEKLFF. The part of the CDR3 DNA that was read is TGTGCCAGCAGCTTTGGCTGGGACAGCAATGAAAAA.

With regard to this clone: The read ends 3 residues early relative to the CDR3; the germline J gene fills the gap. V and J are TRBV20-1 and TRBJ2-3; a possible D gene is TRBD2 (5 bases). CDR3 length: 16 amino acids. V lost 6 bases, J lost 1 base, and 20 bases lay in between. Per germline, CDR1 DFQATT and CDR2 SNEGSKA (reference sequence). The CDR3 sequence: CSASSRELERTDTQYF. CDR3 bases read: TGCAGTGCCAGCTCCCGGGAACTAGAACGCACAGATACG.

Note on this clone: The read ends 3 residues early relative to the CDR3; the germline J gene fills the gap. The gene calls are TRBV5-1 and TRBJ1-3, with 7 positions matching TRBD1. Trimming at V came to 2 bases and at J to 0 bases, leaving 5 bases not matched to a gene. CDR1 is SGHRS and CDR2 is YFSETQ in the germline V gene. This CDR3 spans 16 amino acids. The DNA read from the CDR3 is TGCGCCAGCAGCTTAGCAGGGGGTAACTCTGGAAACACC. This encodes CASSLAGGNSGNT. The complete CDR3 sequence is CASSLAGGNSGNTIYF.

A remark on this clone: The read terminates 3 residues ahead of where the CDR3 ends, so the germline J gene completes it. The chain joins TRBV7-2 to TRBJ1-5; D uncertain. V dropped 1 base and J dropped 7 bases, with 5 bases sitting between them. From germline, CDR1 is SGHTA and CDR2 FQGNSA. The CDR3 has 12 amino acids. CDR3 residues: CASSLERQPQHF. The sequenced CDR3 bases are TGTGCCAGCAGCTTAGAGCGCCAGCCC.

Details on this clone: One junction end disagrees with the germline gene, perhaps due to a read error. Read sequence stops 3 residues before the CDR3 end, and the germline J gene provides the missing end. The sample holds other DNA sequences that translate to the same CDR3. The rearrangement links TRBV19 to TRBJ1-3; the match to TRBD1 covers 8 bases. CDR3 length equals 16 residues. From germline, CDR1 is LNHDA and CDR2 SQIVND (reference sequence). The CDR3 is CATTDRGTLSGNTIYF. The sequenced part of the CDR3 DNA is TGTGCCACCACTGACAGGGGTACTTTATCCGGAAACACT.

Worth noting for this clone: The DNA ends 3 residues before the CDR3 does, and the rest of the CDR3 is filled in from the germline J gene. This rearrangement joins TRBV2 to TRBJ1-4; D possibly corresponds to TRBD1 (6 bases). CDR1 and CDR2 from the germline V gene are SNHLY and FYNNEI. This CDR3 is built from 10 residues. The DNA read from the CDR3 is TGTGCCAGCGGTGGACAGCGA. Translation: CASGGQR. The entire CDR3 protein reads CASGGQRLFF. Combining the CDR3 with reference TRBV2 and TRBJ1-4 gives the whole variable domain EPEVTQTPSHQVTQMGQEVILRCVPISNHLYFYWYRQILGQKVEFLVSFYNNEISEKSEIFDDQFSVERPDGSNFTLKIRSTKLEDSAMYFCASGGQRLFFGSGTQLSVL.

Concerning this clone itself: The read gets to within 3 residues of the CDR3 end, and the germline J gene fills in the rest. J is TRBJ1-1 and V is TRBV7-3; 9 bases fit TRBD1. In germline, CDR1 is SGHTA, CDR2 FQGTGA. CDR3 length: 14 amino acids. This CDR3 reads CASSEQGAADEAFF. The CDR3 bases that were read are TGTGCCAGCAGCGAACAGGGGGCCGCCGACGAA.

As concerns this clone: The CDR3 goes on 3 residues after the read ends, and that part is filled in from the germline J gene. The chain combines TRBV4-2 with TRBJ1-2, with 7 bases identical to TRBD1. Germline V CDR1 and CDR2: LGHNA, YNFKEQ. The CDR3 loop spans 13 amino acids. The V segment lost 6 bases and the J segment 7 bases; nucleotides outside the gene matches: 8. Incomplete CDR3 DNA: TGTGCCAGCAGGCCGGACAGGAGAGGTGGC. This codes for CASRPDRRGG. The CDR3, in full, reads CASRPDRRGGYTF.

Worth noting for this clone: The read terminates 3 residues ahead of where the CDR3 ends, so the germline J gene completes it. V usage is TRBV29-1 and J usage is TRBJ2-1, with 13 bases that match TRBD2. Germline V gene lookup returns CDR1 SQVTM and CDR2 ANQGSEA. This CDR3 is built from 16 residues. V lost 4 bases, J lost 4 bases, and 7 bases stayed unmatched. CDR3 in amino acids: CSVVGLAGAYYNEQFF. CDR3 bases read: TGCAGCGTTGTAGGACTAGCGGGGGCCTATTACAATGAG.